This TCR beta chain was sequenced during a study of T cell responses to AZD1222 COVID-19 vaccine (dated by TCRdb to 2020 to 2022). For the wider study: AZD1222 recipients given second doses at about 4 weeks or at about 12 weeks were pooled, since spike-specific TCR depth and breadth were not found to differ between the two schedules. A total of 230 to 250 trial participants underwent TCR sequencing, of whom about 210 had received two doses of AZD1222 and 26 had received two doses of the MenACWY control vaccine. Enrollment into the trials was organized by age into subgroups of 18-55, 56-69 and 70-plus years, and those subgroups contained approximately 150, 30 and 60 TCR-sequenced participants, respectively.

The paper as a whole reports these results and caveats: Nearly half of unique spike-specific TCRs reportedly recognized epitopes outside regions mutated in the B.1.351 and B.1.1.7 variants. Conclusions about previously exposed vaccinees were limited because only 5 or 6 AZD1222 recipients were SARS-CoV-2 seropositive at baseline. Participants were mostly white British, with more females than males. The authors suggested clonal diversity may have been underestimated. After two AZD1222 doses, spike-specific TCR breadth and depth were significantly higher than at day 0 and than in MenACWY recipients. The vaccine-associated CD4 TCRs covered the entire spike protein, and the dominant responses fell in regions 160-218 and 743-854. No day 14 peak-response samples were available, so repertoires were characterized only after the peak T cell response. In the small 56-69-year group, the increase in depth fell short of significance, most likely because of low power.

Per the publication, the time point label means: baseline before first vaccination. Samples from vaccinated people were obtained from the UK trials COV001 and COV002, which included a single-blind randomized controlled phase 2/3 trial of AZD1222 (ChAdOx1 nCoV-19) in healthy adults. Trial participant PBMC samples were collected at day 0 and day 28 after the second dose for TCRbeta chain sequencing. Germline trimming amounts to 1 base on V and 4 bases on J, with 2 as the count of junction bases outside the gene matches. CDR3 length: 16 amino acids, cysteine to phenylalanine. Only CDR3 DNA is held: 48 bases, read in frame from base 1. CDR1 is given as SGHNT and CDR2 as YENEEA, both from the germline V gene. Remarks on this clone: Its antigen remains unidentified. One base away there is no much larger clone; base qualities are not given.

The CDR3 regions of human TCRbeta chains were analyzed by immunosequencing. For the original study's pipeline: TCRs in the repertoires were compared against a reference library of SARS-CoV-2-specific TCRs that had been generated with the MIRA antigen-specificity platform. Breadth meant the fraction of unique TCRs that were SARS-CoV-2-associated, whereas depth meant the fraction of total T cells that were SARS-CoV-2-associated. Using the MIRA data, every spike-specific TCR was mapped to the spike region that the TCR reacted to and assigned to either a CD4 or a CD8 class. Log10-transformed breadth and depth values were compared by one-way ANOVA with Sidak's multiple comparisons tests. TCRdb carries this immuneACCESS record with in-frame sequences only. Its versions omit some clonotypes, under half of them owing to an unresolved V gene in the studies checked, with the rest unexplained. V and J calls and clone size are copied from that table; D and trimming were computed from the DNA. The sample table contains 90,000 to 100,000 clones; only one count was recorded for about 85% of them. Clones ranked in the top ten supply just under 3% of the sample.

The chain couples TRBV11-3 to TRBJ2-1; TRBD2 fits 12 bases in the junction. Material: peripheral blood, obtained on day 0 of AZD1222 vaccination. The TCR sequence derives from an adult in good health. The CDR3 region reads CASSLGTSGAYNEQFF. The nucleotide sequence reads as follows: TGTGCCAGCAGCTTAGGGACTAGCGGGGCGTACAATGAGCAGTTCTTC.